What follows are 12 T cell receptor beta chains derived from one specimen sequenced in a study of Ad26.COV2.S vaccination and SARS-CoV-2 variants. Described treatment: around 19 received Ad26.COV2.S at low or high dose, single or two shots; about 5 received placebo; per-sample allocation not given. Collection of samples fell on day 63 after the first vaccine or placebo injection. Clones were sequenced by immunoSEQ multiplex PCR, and TCRdb holds only the in-frame ones, with some missing. Here the sample spans about 350,000 clones, approximately 90% being singletons. The sequencing here drew on peripheral blood, taken in a trial of Ad26.COV2.S vaccine versus placebo. The source of these receptors is a person between 18 and 60 years old who received the Ad26.COV2.S COVID-19 vaccine or a placebo.

CDR3 DNA: TGTGCCAGCAGCTTAGCTAGCGGGCTTCCCTACAATGAGCAGTTCTTC. Its protein is CASSLASGLPYNEQFF. The rearrangement uses TRBV7-3 and TRBJ2-1; 8 bases match TRBD2. Germline V gene lookup returns CDR1 SGHTA and CDR2 FQGTGA. The CDR3 contains 16 residues. V gave up 2 bases and J gave up 2 bases; unmatched junction bases: 5.

The V and J genes are TRBV14 and TRBJ1-1; no clear D. This CDR3 comprises 14 residues. The V gene's germline CDR1 is SGHDN and CDR2 FVKESK. Trimming took 4 bases from V and 0 from J, leaving 9 bases between them. The DNA of the CDR3 is TGTGCCAGCAGCCCAACCTTATTGAACACTGAAGCTTTCTTT. This codes for CASSPTLLNTEAFF. Full variable domain (remainder filled in from reference TRBV14 and TRBJ1-1): EAGVTQFPSHSVIEKGQTVTLRCDPISGHDNLYWYRRVMGKEIKFLLHFVKESKQDESGMPNNRFLAERTGGTYSTLKVQPAELEDSGVYFCASSPTLLNTEAFFGQGTRLTVV.

This chain joins TRBV14 and TRBJ1-3; unclear D gene. Trimming shortened V by 4 bases and J by 2 bases, and 12 bases separated the two germline ends. The germline V gene encodes CDR1 SGHDN and CDR2 FVKESK. The CDR3 covers 15 residues. CDR3 protein: CASSRGEFTGNTIYF. The CDR3 coding sequence is TGTGCCAGCAGCCGAGGAGAATTTACTGGAAACACCATATATTTT.

CDR3 loop: CASSAGGRGYEQYF. The CDR3 DNA sequence: TGTGCCAGCAGCGCCGGGGGCAGGGGGTACGAGCAGTACTTC. This chain uses TRBV5-4 with TRBJ2-7; D is possibly TRBD1 (7 bases). The CDR3 covers 14 residues. Per the germline V gene, CDR1 is SGHNT and CDR2 is YYREEE (reference sequence). Trimming left V 4 bases short and J 4 bases short, with 15 bases between.

The J gene is TRBJ2-5, the V gene TRBV20-1; D not resolved. CDR1 and CDR2 (germline): DFQATT, SNEGSKA (reference sequence). V was trimmed by 3 bases and J by 0 bases, leaving 5 bases between them. The CDR3 runs 12 residues. The DNA for the CDR3 is TGCAGTGCTAGTGAAAACCAAGAGACCCAGTACTTC. The encoded protein is CSASENQETQYF.

This chain links TRBV18 with TRBJ1-5; D not certain. Trimming pared 3 bases from V and 4 bases from J, leaving 13 bases between. This CDR3 is 15 amino acids long. CDR1 KGHSH and CDR2 LQKENI come from the germline V gene. The CDR3 sequence is CASSPPGVNNQPQHF. CDR3 nucleotide sequence: TGTGCCAGCTCACCGCCGGGAGTAAATAATCAGCCCCAGCATTTT. Full variable domain (remainder filled in from reference TRBV18 and TRBJ1-5): NAGVMQNPRHLVRRRGQEARLRCSPMKGHSHVYWYRQLPEEGLKFMVYLQKENIIDESGMPKERFSAEFPKEGPSILRIQQVVRGDSAAYFCASSPPGVNNQPQHFGDGTRLSIL.

This chain uses TRBV10-3 with TRBJ2-2; D call uncertain. The CDR3 consists of 13 residues. Germline CDR1 and CDR2: ENHRY and SYGVKD. Trimming stripped 4 bases from V and 6 bases from J, with 9 bases between. CDR3 sequence reads: CAISAATAGELFF. The CDR3, as DNA: TGTGCCATCAGTGCTGCAACCGCCGGGGAGCTGTTTTTT.

This chain connects TRBV19 to TRBJ1-4; D is unresolved. Trimming cost V 10 bases and J 0 bases, with 9 bases left between them. The germline V gene has CDR1 LNHDA and CDR2 SQIVND (reference sequence). CDR3 length equals 13 residues. The CDR3 nucleotides are TGTGCCACTTCCTGGGCAACTAATGAAAAACTGTTTTTT. This codes for CATSWATNEKLFF. The full variable domain, in which reference TRBV19 and TRBJ1-4 provide the parts outside the CDR3, is DGGITQSPKYLFRKEGQNVTLSCEQNLNHDAMYWYRQDPGQGLRLIYYSQIVNDFQKGDIAEGYSVSREKKESFPLTVTSAQKNPTAFYLCATSWATNEKLFFGSGTQLSVL.

This chain uses TRBV7-8 with TRBJ2-7; D not resolved. CDR1 and CDR2 from the germline V gene are SGHVS and FQNEAQ. The germline V and J ends were trimmed by 1 base and 1 base, with 17 bases remaining between them. The CDR3 extends over 17 amino acids. The CDR3 loop is CASSLDVRGAVSYEQYF. The DNA for the CDR3 is TGTGCCAGCAGCTTAGATGTGCGCGGAGCCGTGTCCTACGAGCAGTACTTC.

The chain employs TRBV7-9 and TRBJ1-2; D perhaps matches TRBD1 (6 bases). The CDR3 spans 15 residues. The germline gives CDR1 SEHNR, CDR2 FQNEAQ (reference sequence). V shed 2 bases and J shed 3 bases, with 13 bases lying between them. CDR3: CASSLFSGQDYGYTF. CDR3 DNA sequence: TGTGCCAGCAGCTTATTCTCGGGACAAGACTATGGCTACACCTTC.

The chain employs TRBV11-2 and TRBJ2-3; 10 nucleotides line up with TRBD2. V dropped 1 base and J dropped 1; count of bases not matched to a gene: 8. The CDR3 extends over 18 amino acids. Per the germline V gene, CDR1 is SGHAT and CDR2 is FQNNGV. CDR3 sequence reads: CASSLGVAGGLRTDTQYF. The DNA for the CDR3 is TGTGCCAGCAGCTTAGGGGTAGCGGGGGGTCTACGCACAGATACGCAGTATTTT. Full variable domain (remainder filled in from reference TRBV11-2 and TRBJ2-3): EAGVAQSPRYKIIEKRQSVAFWCNPISGHATLYWYQQILGQGPKLLIQFQNNGVVDDSQLPKDRFSAERLKGVDSTLKIQPAKLEDSAVYLCASSLGVAGGLRTDTQYFGPGTRLTVL.

This chain joins TRBV19 and TRBJ2-4; D is possibly TRBD2 (6 bases). The CDR3 runs 16 residues. Germline V gene sequence: CDR1 LNHDA, CDR2 SQIVND (reference sequence). V was shortened by 3 bases and J by 6 bases, with 18 bases between the two germline ends. This chain's CDR3 is CASSMVRDPPLNIQYF. Here the CDR3 DNA reads TGTGCCAGTAGTATGGTGCGGGATCCCCCCTTAAACATTCAGTACTTC.